A selection of T cell receptor beta chains follows, all from one sample in a study of CD8+CD57+ T cells in acquired aplastic anemia. MiXCR was run by TCRdb on the reads, yielding one entry per CDR3 protein. The sample lists about 150,000 distinct CDR3 sequences; roughly half were seen once. Sequenced sample: sorted CD4+, CD8+, or CD8+CD57+ T cells (not recorded which) from PBMCs. The receptors come from a human donor with aplastic anemia. Each CDR3 is given with its conserved first and last residue. A D gene is named only where the DNA matches it firmly. Rows may omit the clone size; those that give it use once, few, many or a size class.

TRBJ2-3 | - | TRBV10-3 | TRBD2 | CAISVGSGTGADTQYF | TGTGCCATCAGTGTAGGTAGCGGGACGGGGGCAGATACGCAGTATTTT
TRBJ1-2 | - | TRBV5-4 | TRBD1 | CASRGTRGGIGYTF | TGTGCCAGCAGGGGGACCAGGGGGGGTATCGGCTACACCTTC
TRBJ2-3 | many | TRBV9 | TRBD2 | CASSGKPPGGPTDTQYF | TGTGCCAGCAGCGGAAAACCCCCGGGGGGACCCACAGATACGCAGTATTTT
TRBJ2-1 | - | TRBV20-1 | - | CSARPKYNEQFF | TGCAGTGCTAGACCCAAGTACAATGAGCAGTTCTTC
TRBJ1-1 | - | TRBV12-3/TRBV12-4 | - | CASAVSVNTEAFF | TGTGCCAGCGCTGTGTCGGTAAACACTGAAGCTTTCTTT
TRBJ1-2 | - | TRBV4-3 | - | CASSQSQRVNGYTF | TGCGCCAGCAGCCAAAGCCAAAGGGTCAATGGCTACACCTTC
TRBJ2-1 | many | TRBV6-5 | - | CASSYGNEQFF | TGTGCCAGCAGTTACGGCAATGAGCAGTTCTTC
TRBJ1-3 | few | TRBV25-1 | - | CASSATRGSGNTIYF | TGTGCCAGCAGTGCAACTAGGGGGTCGGGAAACACCATATATTTT
TRBJ2-7 | - | TRBV4-3 | - | CASSQGEDRPYEQYF | TGCGCCAGCAGCCAAGGTGAGGACCGACCCTACGAGCAGTACTTC
TRBJ2-1 | many | TRBV4-1 | TRBD1 | CASSYSGTGYNEQFF | TGCGCCAGCAGCTACTCCGGGACAGGCTACAATGAGCAGTTCTTC
TRBJ2-5 | few | TRBV20-1 | TRBD2 | CSATGLAGVETQYF | TGCAGTGCCACGGGACTAGCGGGAGTGGAGACCCAGTACTTC
TRBJ2-7 | few | TRBV15 | - | CATSTTTYEQYF | TGTGCCACCTCGACAACAACCTACGAGCAGTACTTC
TRBJ1-1 | - | TRBV10-2 | - | CASGQGSMNTEAFF | TGCGCCAGCGGGCAGGGATCCATGAACACTGAAGCTTTCTTT
TRBJ2-1 | - | TRBV19 | TRBD2 | CASSNRLAGGPIDEQFF | TGTGCCAGTAGTAATCGACTAGCGGGGGGCCCCATCGATGAGCAGTTCTTC
TRBJ2-4 | - | TRBV19 | - | CASSTGGHRAKNIQYF | TGTGCCAGTAGTACCGGGGGTCATAGGGCCAAAAACATTCAGTACTTC
TRBJ2-5 | many | TRBV7-3 | - | CASSLGGGETQYF | TGTGCCAGCAGCTTAGGCGGGGGCGAGACCCAGTACTTC
TRBJ2-7 | once | TRBV19 | TRBD1 | CASSISGGPYEQYF | TGTGCCAGTAGTATCTCAGGGGGACCCTACGAGCAGTACTTC
TRBJ1-5 | - | TRBV20-1 | - | CSARWGWDQPQHF | TGCAGTGCTAGGTGGGGGTGGGATCAGCCCCAGCATTTT
TRBJ2-7 | many | TRBV7-9 | TRBD1 | CASSSDRGYEQYF | TGTGCCAGCAGTAGTGACAGGGGATACGAGCAGTACTTC
TRBJ2-5 | - | TRBV6-4 | TRBD2 | CASSRTSGEETQYF | TGTGCCAGCAGTCGGACTAGCGGGGAAGAGACCCAGTACTTC
TRBJ2-7 | - | TRBV10-3 | - | CAISGDLSYEQYF | TGTGCCATCAGTGGGGACTTATCCTACGAGCAGTACTTC
TRBJ1-3 | - | TRBV6-1 | - | CASSPSQGAGNTIYF | TGTGCCAGCAGTCCGTCGCAGGGAGCTGGAAACACCATATATTTT
TRBJ1-6 | - | TRBV19 | - | CASSIAGLSALHF | TGTGCCAGTAGTATTGCGGGTCTATCAGCCCTCCACTTT
TRBJ2-1 | - | TRBV11-1 | TRBD1 | CASSPFTGGTAYNEQFF | TGTGCCAGCAGCCCTTTTACAGGGGGAACGGCCTACAATGAGCAGTTCTTC
TRBJ2-2 | few | TRBV14 | - | CASSPAAGGTGELFF | TGTGCCAGCAGCCCAGCCGCAGGTGGCACCGGGGAGCTGTTTTTT
TRBJ1-1 | - | TRBV20-1 | TRBD1 | CSAVDWTGEAFF | TGCAGTGCTGTGGATTGGACAGGCGAAGCTTTCTTT
TRBJ2-3 | many | TRBV9 | - | CASSPQRPDTQYF | TGTGCCAGCAGCCCCCAGAGACCAGATACGCAGTATTTT
TRBJ1-4 | once | TRBV20-1 | - | CSADHRTADEKLFF | TGCAGTGCTGACCACCGGACAGCCGATGAAAAACTGTTTTTT
TRBJ2-2 | - | TRBV13 | - | CASSLALNTGELFF | TGTGCCAGCAGCTTAGCTTTGAACACCGGGGAGCTGTTTTTT
TRBJ2-2 | - | TRBV15 | - | CASSWRGRTGELFF | TGTGCCAGCAGCTGGCGTGGGCGGACCGGGGAGCTGTTTTTT
TRBJ2-7 | - | TRBV10-3 | - | CAISKRGRESYEQYF | TGTGCCATCTCCAAAAGGGGGCGGGAGTCGTACGAGCAGTACTTC
TRBJ1-2 | - | TRBV7-3 | TRBD1 | CASSPTTGEGYTF | TGTGCCAGCAGCCCAACTACAGGGGAAGGCTACACCTTC
TRBJ2-7 | - | TRBV5-5 | - | CASSEGHYYEQYF | TGTGCCAGCAGCGAGGGACATTATTACGAGCAGTACTTC
TRBJ2-3 | - | TRBV7-9 | TRBD1 | CASSFKGAPDTQYF | TGTGCCAGCAGCTTCAAGGGGGCACCAGATACGCAGTATTTT
TRBJ2-7 | - | TRBV19 | TRBD1 | CASSRGGGGVSYEQYF | TGTGCCAGTAGTCGAGGGGGCGGCGGAGTGTCATACGAGCAGTACTTC
TRBJ1-5 | many | TRBV6-5 | - | CASSYSDGANQPQHF | TGTGCCAGCAGTTACTCAGACGGGGCTAATCAGCCCCAGCATTTT
TRBJ1-5 | once | TRBV24-1 | TRBD1 | CATSDPRQGGHQPQHF | TGTGCCACCAGTGACCCTAGACAGGGAGGTCATCAGCCCCAGCATTTT
TRBJ2-7 | many | TRBV6-1 | TRBD1 | CASRPDRGPYSYEQYF | TGTGCCAGCAGACCCGACAGGGGGCCCTACTCCTACGAGCAGTACTTC
TRBJ2-5 | - | TRBV9 | - | CASSVGAEGSETQYF | TGTGCCAGCAGCGTAGGTGCTGAGGGGTCGGAGACCCAGTACTTC
TRBJ2-1 | - | TRBV20-1 | TRBD2 | CSAEPPGGVEFF | TGCAGTGCAGAGCCCCCGGGGGGAGTGGAGTTCTTC
TRBJ2-6 | - | TRBV10-2 | - | CASKQGSGANVLTF | TGCGCCAGTAAACAGGGCTCTGGGGCCAACGTCCTGACTTTC
TRBJ2-3 | - | TRBV4-1 | TRBD1 | CASSKGQGQGASTDTQYF | TGCGCCAGCAGCAAGGGCCAGGGACAGGGGGCGAGCACAGATACGCAGTATTTT
TRBJ2-1 | - | TRBV29-1 | - | CSLEGGTWDEQFF | TGCAGCTTAGAGGGGGGGACCTGGGATGAGCAGTTCTTC
TRBJ2-7 | - | TRBV10-1 | - | CASSVCDTSYEQYF | TGCGCCAGCAGTGTTTGTGACACCTCCTACGAGCAGTACTTC
TRBJ2-5 | many | TRBV11-2 | TRBD2 | CASSSTAGGQETQYF | TGTGCCAGCAGCTCAACGGCGGGGGGGCAAGAGACCCAGTACTTC
TRBJ1-3 | - | TRBV25-1 | TRBD1 | CATSRTGEPSGNTIYF | TGTGCCACCTCGAGGACAGGGGAGCCCTCTGGAAACACCATATATTTT
TRBJ1-6 | - | TRBV15 | - | CATSRNRELGSPLHF | TGTGCCACCAGCAGAAACAGGGAATTGGGATCACCCCTCCACTTT
TRBJ1-6 | - | TRBV10-3 | - | CAISDKVGPLHF | TGTGCCATCAGTGATAAGGTGGGGCCCCTCCACTTT
TRBJ2-1 | many | TRBV12-3/TRBV12-4 | - | CASSSVYNEQFF | TGTGCCAGCAGTTCCGTCTACAATGAGCAGTTCTTC
TRBJ1-2 | many | TRBV5-4 | TRBD1 | CASSFGQEADRYGYTF | TGTGCCAGCAGCTTCGGACAGGAGGCGGATCGTTACGGCTACACCTTC
TRBJ1-1 | many | TRBV6-1 | - | CASSEGDWTEAFF | TGTGCCAGCAGTGAGGGGGATTGGACTGAAGCTTTCTTT